One sample yielded the 14 T cell receptor beta chains listed below, sequenced in a study of blood T cell repertoires in COVID-19. Generated by immunoSEQ multiplex PCR, the TCRdb table keeps only in-frame clones and is missing some. The table has about 160,000 clones, 81% seen once. Source material: PBMCs or T cells enriched from blood (not recorded which). Every receptor here comes from a woman in her thirties or forties with acute COVID-19.

The chain employs TRBV9 and TRBJ2-3; a possible D gene is TRBD2 (6 bases). CDR3 length equals 15 residues. Between the trimmed V and J ends, which lost 0 bases and 0 bases, there was a span of 8 bases. The germline V gene has CDR1 SGDLS and CDR2 YYNGEE. CDR3 in amino acids: CASSVDGGSTDTQYF. Here the CDR3 DNA reads TGTGCCAGCAGCGTAGATGGGGGGAGCACAGATACGCAGTATTTT.

This chain joins TRBV7-2 and TRBJ2-5; 7 bases match TRBD2. The V and J ends lost 1 base and 2 bases, in that order; junction bases with no gene match: 7. The CDR3 covers 16 residues. Germline V CDR1 and CDR2: SGHTA, FQGNSA. The CDR3 sequence: CASSLGRTGGQETQYF. As DNA, the CDR3 is TGTGCCAGCAGCTTAGGGCGGACGGGAGGTCAAGAGACCCAGTACTTC.

The chain recombines TRBV9 with TRBJ1-4; perhaps TRBD1 as D (5 bases). This CDR3 contains 16 residues. Per germline, CDR1 SGDLS and CDR2 YYNGEE. V lost 4 bases and J 4 bases, leaving 17 bases between the germline ends. The CDR3 spells CASSPTGGGLNEKLFF. The CDR3, as DNA: TGTGCCAGCAGCCCTACGGGTGGGGGACTTAATGAAAAACTGTTTTTT.

The table lists this clone with a count of one. The gene calls are TRBV10-3 and TRBJ2-3; 9 positions match TRBD2. The CDR3 has 16 amino acids. Looked up from germline, CDR1 is ENHRY and CDR2 is SYGVKD. V shed 3 bases and J 6 bases; nucleotides not matched to a gene: 10. CDR3 DNA: TGTGCCATCAGTGACCCAGCGGGAGGTCCCGGTGATACGCAGTATTTT. This sequence encodes CAISDPAGGPGDTQYF.

CDR3 residues: CASFQGNTEAFF. The CDR3 DNA sequence: TGTGCCAGCTTCCAGGGAAACACTGAAGCTTTCTTT. The chain uses TRBV18 and TRBJ1-1; the D gene is possibly TRBD1 (5 bases). In germline, CDR1 is KGHSH, CDR2 LQKENI. The CDR3 sequence is 12 residues long. V gave up 7 bases and J gave up 2 bases, with 8 bases separating them. Looking up the rest from reference TRBV18 and TRBJ1-1 gives the full variable domain: NAGVMQNPRHLVRRRGQEARLRCSPMKGHSHVYWYRQLPEEGLKFMVYLQKENIIDESGMPKERFSAEFPKEGPSILRIQQVVRGDSAAYFCASFQGNTEAFFGQGTRLTVV.

J is TRBJ1-1 and V is TRBV15, with D unclear. Trimming left V 1 base short and J 1 base short, with 7 bases between. Germline-derived CDR1 and CDR2 are LNHNV and YYDKDF (reference sequence). The CDR3 is 14 amino acids. In DNA form, the CDR3 reads TGTGCCACCAGCAGAGGTGAGCAGAACACTGAAGCTTTCTTT. Translated, it gives CATSRGEQNTEAFF.

The chain carries TRBV24-1 and TRBJ2-3; no clear D. This CDR3 has 15 residues. Trimming took 4 bases from V and 4 from J, leaving 14 bases between them. CDR1 KGHDR and CDR2 SFDVKD come from the germline V gene. CDR3 bases: TGTGCCACCAGTGACCCGACTCGGCGCCCAGATACGCAGTATTTT. Translation gives CATSDPTRRPDTQYF.

This clone came up once. This chain uses TRBV7-9 with TRBJ1-4; the match to TRBD1 covers 10 bases. V shed 4 bases and J 5 bases; nucleotides not matched to a gene: 7. CDR3 length equals 16 residues. In germline, CDR1 is SEHNR, CDR2 FQNEAQ (reference sequence). CDR3 sequence: CASSYRLDRGNEKLFF. CDR3 bases: TGTGCCAGCAGCTATCGATTGGACAGGGGGAATGAAAAACTGTTTTTT.

The genes are TRBV5-1 and TRBJ1-2; D not resolved. CDR3 length: 15 residues. Germline values: CDR1 SGHRS, CDR2 YFSETQ. Trimming removed 0 bases from V and 7 bases from J, with 16 bases in between. The CDR3 loop reads CASSLDGGGPGGYTF. In DNA, the CDR3 is TGCGCCAGCAGCTTGGACGGCGGCGGCCCCGGTGGCTACACCTTC.

The rearrangement joins TRBV30 to TRBJ1-6; D not resolved. CDR1 is GTSNPN, CDR2 SVGIG, per germline (reference sequence). Trimming left V 0 bases short and J 9 bases short, with 6 bases between. The CDR3 sequence is 12 residues long. CDR3 sequence (DNA): TGTGCCTGGAGTGTCGGTTTTTCACCCCTCCACTTT. It codes for CAWSVGFSPLHF. The full variable domain, its missing parts supplied by reference TRBV30 and TRBJ1-6, is SQTIHQWPATLVQPVGSPLSLECTVEGTSNPNLYWYRQAAGRGLQLLFYSVGIGQISSEVPQNLSASRPQDRQFILSSKKLLLSDSGFYLCAWSVGFSPLHFGNGTRLTVT.

Regarding this clone: One end of the junction fails to match germline, which may point to a read error. The gene calls are TRBV2 and TRBJ2-5; 12 nucleotides align to TRBD2. CDR3 size: 19 residues. The germline V gene has CDR1 SNHLY and CDR2 FYNNEI. CDR3 sequence: CASREGWTSGTLYQETQYF. The CDR3 bases are TGTGCCAGCAGGGAAGGTTGGACTAGCGGGACCTTATACCAAGAGACCCAGTACTTC.

V is TRBV11-2 and J is TRBJ2-7; weak D call: TRBD2 (5 bases). The CDR3 totals 16 residues. CDR1 and CDR2 from the germline V gene are SGHAT and FQNNGV. Deletions cut 4 bases from V and 6 bases from J, with 22 bases between. CDR3 region: CASSSNSLVTITEQYF. As DNA, the CDR3 is TGTGCCAGCAGCTCCAACTCACTAGTGACGATTACCGAGCAGTACTTC.

J is TRBJ1-1 and V is TRBV7-9, with D unresolved. CDR1 is SEHNR, CDR2 FQNEAQ, per germline (reference sequence). The CDR3 contains 13 residues. Between the trimmed V and J ends, which lost 4 bases and 2 bases, there was a span of 8 bases. CDR3 in amino acids: CASSSQSNTEAFF. The DNA of the CDR3 is TGTGCCAGCAGCTCCCAGTCCAACACTGAAGCTTTCTTT.

In its sample, this clone was seen a few times. The rearrangement joins TRBV6-5 to TRBJ1-2; 7 positions match TRBD1. V lost 4 bases, J lost 7 bases, and 3 bases stayed unmatched. The germline V gene encodes CDR1 MNHEY and CDR2 SVGAGI. The CDR3 extends over 12 amino acids. CDR3 bases: TGTGCCAGCAGTTTAGCAGGGGGTGGCTACACCTTC. It encodes CASSLAGGGYTF.